This T cell receptor beta chain appears in the sequencing data of a study of T cell responses to AZD1222 COVID-19 vaccine. Study-wide results and limits: Unmutated variant regions are reportedly the target of nearly half of TCRs that are spike-specific. The span of vaccine-associated CD4 TCRs extended across spike, with dominance at 160-218 and 743-854.

The table lists this clone with a count of one. The antigen remains undetermined. There are 16 residues in the CDR3. V trimming: 5 bases; J trimming: 9 bases; junction bases outside the gene matches: 9. CDR1 SGHNT and CDR2 YENEEA come from the germline V gene. Clones were read by immunoSEQ multiplex PCR, and TCRdb kept only the in-frame ones, dropping some. The table includes roughly 180,000 clones, 94% detected once. Pooled in the analysis were second doses at about 4 or about 12 weeks. The rearrangement uses TRBV11-3 and TRBJ2-1; 14 bases map to TRBD2. The origin of this receptor is an adult who received the AZD1222 COVID-19 vaccine. Source: peripheral blood, taken 28 days after the second AZD1222 dose. The CDR3 sequence is CASSRGLAGVEGEQFF. The CDR3 DNA follows: TGTGCCAGCAGCCGGGGACTAGCGGGAGTAGAAGGTGAGCAGTTCTTC.